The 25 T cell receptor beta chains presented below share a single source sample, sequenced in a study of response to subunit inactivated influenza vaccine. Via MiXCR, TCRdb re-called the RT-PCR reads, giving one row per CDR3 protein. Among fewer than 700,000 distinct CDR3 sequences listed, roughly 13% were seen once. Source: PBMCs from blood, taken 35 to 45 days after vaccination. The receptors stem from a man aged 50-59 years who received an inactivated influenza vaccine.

The DNA of the CDR3 is TGCAGTGCGGCTGGCGGACAGGGGAATCCCTACGAGCAGTACTTC. This encodes CSAAGGQGNPYEQYF. The rearrangement links TRBV20-1 to TRBJ2-7; 9 nucleotides match TRBD1. Germline values: CDR1 DFQATT, CDR2 SNEGSKA (reference sequence). The CDR3 sequence is 15 residues long. V was pared by 6 bases and J by 2 bases, with 11 bases of the junction left unmatched.

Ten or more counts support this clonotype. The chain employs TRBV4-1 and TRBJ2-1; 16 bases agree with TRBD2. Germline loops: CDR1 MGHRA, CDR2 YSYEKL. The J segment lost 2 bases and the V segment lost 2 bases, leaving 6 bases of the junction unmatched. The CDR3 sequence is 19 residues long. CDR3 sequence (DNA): TGCGCCAGCAGCCAACACGGGACTAGCGGGGGGGGGACCTACAATGAGCAGTTCTTC. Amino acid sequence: CASSQHGTSGGGTYNEQFF.

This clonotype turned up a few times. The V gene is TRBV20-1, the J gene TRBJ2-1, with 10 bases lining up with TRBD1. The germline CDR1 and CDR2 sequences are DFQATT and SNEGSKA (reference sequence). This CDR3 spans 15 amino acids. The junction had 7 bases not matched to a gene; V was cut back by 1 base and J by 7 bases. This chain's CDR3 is CSARGPGQGKNEQFF. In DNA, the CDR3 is TGCAGTGCTAGAGGCCCGGGACAGGGGAAAAATGAGCAGTTCTTC.

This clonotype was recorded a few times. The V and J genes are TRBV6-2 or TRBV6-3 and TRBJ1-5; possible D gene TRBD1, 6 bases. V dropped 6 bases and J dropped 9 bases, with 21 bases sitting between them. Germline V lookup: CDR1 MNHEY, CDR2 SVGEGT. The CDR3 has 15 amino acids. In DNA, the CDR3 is TGTGCCAGCAGCCCCACCACAGGGCCTAAGGGGCCCCAGCATTTT. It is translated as CASSPTTGPKGPQHF.

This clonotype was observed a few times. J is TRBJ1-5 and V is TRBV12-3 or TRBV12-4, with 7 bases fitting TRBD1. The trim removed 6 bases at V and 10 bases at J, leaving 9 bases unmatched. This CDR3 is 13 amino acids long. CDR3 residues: CASSRGQASPQHF. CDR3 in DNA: TGTGCCAGCAGCCGTGGACAGGCATCTCCCCAGCATTTT.

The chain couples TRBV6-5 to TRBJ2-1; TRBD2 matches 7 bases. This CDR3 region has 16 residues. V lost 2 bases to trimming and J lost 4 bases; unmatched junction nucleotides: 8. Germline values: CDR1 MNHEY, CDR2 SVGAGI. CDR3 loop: CASSYPRDYQYNEQFF. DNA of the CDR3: TGTGCCAGCAGTTACCCACGGGACTACCAATACAATGAGCAGTTCTTC.

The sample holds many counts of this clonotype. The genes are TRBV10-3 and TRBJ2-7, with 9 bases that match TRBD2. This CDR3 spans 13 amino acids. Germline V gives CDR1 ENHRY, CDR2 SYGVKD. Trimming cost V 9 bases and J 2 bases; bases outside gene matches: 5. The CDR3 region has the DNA TGTGCCATGCGGGAGGGGGCCCCCTACGAGCAGTACTTC. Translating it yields CAMREGAPYEQYF.

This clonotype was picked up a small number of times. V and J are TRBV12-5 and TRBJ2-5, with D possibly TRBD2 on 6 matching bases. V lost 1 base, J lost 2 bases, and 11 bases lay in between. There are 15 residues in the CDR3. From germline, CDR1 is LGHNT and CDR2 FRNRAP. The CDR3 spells CASGLGLSGQETQYF. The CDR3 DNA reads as TGTGCTAGTGGTTTGGGCCTTAGCGGACAAGAGACCCAGTACTTC.

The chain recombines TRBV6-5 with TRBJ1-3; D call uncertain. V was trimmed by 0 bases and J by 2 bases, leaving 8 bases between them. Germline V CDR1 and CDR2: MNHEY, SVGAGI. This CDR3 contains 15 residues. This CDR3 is CASSYSSEAGNTIYF. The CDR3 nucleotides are TGTGCCAGCAGTTACTCGTCAGAAGCTGGAAACACCATATATTTT.

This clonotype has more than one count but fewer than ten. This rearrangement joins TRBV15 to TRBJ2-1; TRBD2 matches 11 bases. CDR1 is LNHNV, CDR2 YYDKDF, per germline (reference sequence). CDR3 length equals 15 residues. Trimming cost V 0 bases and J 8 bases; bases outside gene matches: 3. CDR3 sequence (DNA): TGTGCCACCAGCAGAGAGGCTAGCGGGGGGTATGAGCAGTTCTTC. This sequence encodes CATSREASGGYEQFF.

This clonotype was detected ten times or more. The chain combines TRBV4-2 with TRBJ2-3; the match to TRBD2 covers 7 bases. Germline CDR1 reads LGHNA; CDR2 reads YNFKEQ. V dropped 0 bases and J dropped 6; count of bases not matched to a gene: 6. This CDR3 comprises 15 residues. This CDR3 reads CASSQDLAGDDTQYF. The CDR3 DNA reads TGTGCCAGCAGCCAAGATCTGGCGGGGGACGATACGCAGTATTTT.

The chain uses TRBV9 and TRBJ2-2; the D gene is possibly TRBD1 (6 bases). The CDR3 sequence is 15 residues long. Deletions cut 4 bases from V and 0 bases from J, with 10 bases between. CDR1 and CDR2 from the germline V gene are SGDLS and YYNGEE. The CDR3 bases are TGTGCCAGCAGCAGAGGGACAACGAACACCGGGGAGCTGTTTTTT. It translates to CASSRGTTNTGELFF. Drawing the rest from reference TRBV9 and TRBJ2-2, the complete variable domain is DSGVTQTPKHLITATGQRVTLRCSPRSGDLSVYWYQQSLDQGLQFLIQYYNGEERAKGNILERFSAQQFPDLHSELNLSSLELGDSALYFCASSRGTTNTGELFFGEGSRLTVL.

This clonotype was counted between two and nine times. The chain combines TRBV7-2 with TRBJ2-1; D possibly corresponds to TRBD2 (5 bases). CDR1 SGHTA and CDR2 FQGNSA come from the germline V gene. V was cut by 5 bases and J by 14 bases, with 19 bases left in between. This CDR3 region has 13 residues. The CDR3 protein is CASSPAEWGVKFF. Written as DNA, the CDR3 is TGTGCCAGCAGCCCAGCGGAGTGGGGTGTAAAGTTCTTC.

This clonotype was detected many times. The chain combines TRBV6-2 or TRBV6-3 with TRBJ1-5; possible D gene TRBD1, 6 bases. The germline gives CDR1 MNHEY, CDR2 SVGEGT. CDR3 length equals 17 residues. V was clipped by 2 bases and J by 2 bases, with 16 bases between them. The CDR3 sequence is CASSYPWTVPGNQPQHF. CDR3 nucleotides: TGTGCCAGCAGTTACCCATGGACAGTCCCTGGCAATCAGCCCCAGCATTTT.

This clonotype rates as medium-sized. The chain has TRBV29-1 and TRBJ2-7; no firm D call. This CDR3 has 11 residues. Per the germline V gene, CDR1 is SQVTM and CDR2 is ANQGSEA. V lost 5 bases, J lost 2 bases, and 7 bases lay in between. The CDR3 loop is CSVIVPYEQYF. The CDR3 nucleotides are TGCAGCGTTATAGTACCCTACGAGCAGTACTTC.

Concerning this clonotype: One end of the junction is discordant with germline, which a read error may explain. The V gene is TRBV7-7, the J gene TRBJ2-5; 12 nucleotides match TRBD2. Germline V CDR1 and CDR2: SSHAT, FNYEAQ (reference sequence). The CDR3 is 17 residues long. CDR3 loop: CASSRLAGAPSRETQYF. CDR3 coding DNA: TGTGCTAGCAGCCGACTAGCGGGGGCGCCCTCTAGAGAGACCCAGTACTTC.

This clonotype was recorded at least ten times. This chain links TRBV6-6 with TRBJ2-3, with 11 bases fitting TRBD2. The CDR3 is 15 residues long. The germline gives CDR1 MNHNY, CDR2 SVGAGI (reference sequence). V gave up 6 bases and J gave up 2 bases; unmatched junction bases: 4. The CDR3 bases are TGTGCCAGCAGCCGACTAGCGGGGCCCACAGATACGCAGTATTTT. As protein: CASSRLAGPTDTQYF.

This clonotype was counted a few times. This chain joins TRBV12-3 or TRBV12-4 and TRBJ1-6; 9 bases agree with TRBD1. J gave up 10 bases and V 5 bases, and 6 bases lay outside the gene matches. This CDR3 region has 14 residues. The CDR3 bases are TGTGCCAGCAGTCAGGACAGGGGAAGGTCACCCCTCCACTTT. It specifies CASSQDRGRSPLHF.

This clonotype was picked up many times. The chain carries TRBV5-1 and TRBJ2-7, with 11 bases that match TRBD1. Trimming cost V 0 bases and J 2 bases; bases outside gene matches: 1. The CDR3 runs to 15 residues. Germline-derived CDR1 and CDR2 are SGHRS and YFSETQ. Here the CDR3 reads CASSLGDRGAYEQYF. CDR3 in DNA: TGCGCCAGCAGCTTGGGGGACAGGGGGGCCTACGAGCAGTACTTC.

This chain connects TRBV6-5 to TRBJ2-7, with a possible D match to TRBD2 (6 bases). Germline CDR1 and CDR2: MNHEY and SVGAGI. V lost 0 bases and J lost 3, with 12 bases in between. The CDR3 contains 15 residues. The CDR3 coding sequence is TGTGCCAGCAGTTACTCGGGGGGAATCCTCTACGAGCAGTACTTC. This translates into CASSYSGGILYEQYF.

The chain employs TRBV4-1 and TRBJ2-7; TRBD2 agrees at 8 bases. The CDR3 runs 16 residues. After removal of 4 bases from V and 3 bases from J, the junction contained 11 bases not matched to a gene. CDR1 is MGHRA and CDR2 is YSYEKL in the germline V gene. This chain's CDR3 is CASSLTSGTRSYEQYF. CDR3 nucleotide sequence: TGCGCCAGCAGCCTAACGTCCGGGACTAGGAGCTACGAGCAGTACTTC.

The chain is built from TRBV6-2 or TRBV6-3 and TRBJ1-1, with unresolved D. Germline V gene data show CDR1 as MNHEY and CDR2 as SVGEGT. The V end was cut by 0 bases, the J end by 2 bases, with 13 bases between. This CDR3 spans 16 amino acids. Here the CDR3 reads CASSYSQTEINTEAFF. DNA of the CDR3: TGTGCCAGCAGTTACTCTCAAACAGAGATTAACACTGAAGCTTTCTTT.

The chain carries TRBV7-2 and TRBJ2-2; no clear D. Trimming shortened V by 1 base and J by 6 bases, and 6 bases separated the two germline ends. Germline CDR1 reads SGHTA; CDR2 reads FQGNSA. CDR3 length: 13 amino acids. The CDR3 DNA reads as TGTGCCAGCAGCTTAGGGTACCCCGGGGAGCTGTTTTTT. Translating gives CASSLGYPGELFF.

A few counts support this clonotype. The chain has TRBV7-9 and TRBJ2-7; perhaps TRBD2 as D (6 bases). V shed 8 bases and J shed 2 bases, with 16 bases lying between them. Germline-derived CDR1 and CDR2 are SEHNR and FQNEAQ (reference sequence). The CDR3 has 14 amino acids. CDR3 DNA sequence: TGTGCCAGCCGGCGGGGCACAACGGCCTACGAGCAGTACTTC. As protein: CASRRGTTAYEQYF.

CDR3 protein: CASSRGPTETQYF. The CDR3 nucleotides read TGCGCCAGCAGCCGAGGTCCCACAGAGACCCAGTACTTC. The chain joins TRBV4-1 to TRBJ2-5; D is unresolved. Germline CDR1 MGHRA, CDR2 YSYEKL. Trimming pared 4 bases from V and 4 bases from J, leaving 10 bases between. The CDR3 has 13 amino acids.